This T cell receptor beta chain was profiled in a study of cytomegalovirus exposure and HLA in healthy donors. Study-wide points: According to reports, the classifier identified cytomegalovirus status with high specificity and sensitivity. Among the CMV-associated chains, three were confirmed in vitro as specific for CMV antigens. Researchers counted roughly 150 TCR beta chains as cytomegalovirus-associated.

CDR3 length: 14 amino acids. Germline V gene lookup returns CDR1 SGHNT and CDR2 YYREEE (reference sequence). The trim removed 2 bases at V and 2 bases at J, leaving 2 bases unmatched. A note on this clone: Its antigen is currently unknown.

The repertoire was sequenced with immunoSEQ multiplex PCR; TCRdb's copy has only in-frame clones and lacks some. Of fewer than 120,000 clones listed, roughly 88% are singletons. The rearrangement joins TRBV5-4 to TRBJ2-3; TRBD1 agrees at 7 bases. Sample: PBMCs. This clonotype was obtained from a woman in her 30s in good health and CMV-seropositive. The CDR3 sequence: CASSFTGATDTQYF. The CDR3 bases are TGTGCCAGCAGCTTTACAGGGGCCACAGATACGCAGTATTTT. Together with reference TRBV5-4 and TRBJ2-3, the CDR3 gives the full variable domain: ETGVTQSPTHLIKTRGQQVTLRCSSQSGHNTVSWYQQALGQGPQFIFQYYREEENGRGNFPPRFSGLQFPNYSSELNVNALELDDSALYLCASSFTGATDTQYFGPGTRLTVL.